The rows below give T cell receptor beta chains drawn from one sample of a study of cytomegalovirus exposure and HLA in healthy donors. The data were produced by immunoSEQ multiplex PCR, yet TCRdb's version contains in-frame clones alone and is incomplete. The sample lists about 120,000 clones; roughly 78% were seen once. The sequenced material came from PBMCs. All receptors come from a woman aged 25 to 39 in good health and CMV-seropositive. Each CDR3 is given with its conserved first and last residue. D genes are given only for firm matches. Some rows mark clone size as missing; the rest say once, few, many or name a class of expanded clone.

NA	TRBV30	few	TRBJ1-2	TGTGCCTGGAGTCAGAACTATGGCTACACCTTC	CAWSQNYGYTF
NA	TRBV19	few	TRBJ1-1	TGTGCCAGTAGTATCGTCCTGAACACTGAAGCTTTCTTT	CASSIVLNTEAFF
NA	TRBV4-3	NA	TRBJ2-2	TGCGCCAGCAGCCAAGAGTTAGCAGCGAACACCGGGGAGCTGTTTTTT	CASSQELAANTGELFF
TRBD2	TRBV5-1	few	TRBJ2-3	TGCGCCAGCAGTCCTGGACTAGCGGGGGACACAGATACGCAGTATTTT	CASSPGLAGDTDTQYF
NA	TRBV4-2	NA	TRBJ2-3	TGTGCCAGCAGCCGAGCACTCACAGATACGCAGTATTTT	CASSRALTDTQYF
TRBD1	TRBV30	few	TRBJ1-6	TGTGCCTGGAGTGATGGGACAGGGGCGTATAATTCACCCCTCCACTTT	CAWSDGTGAYNSPLHF
TRBD1	TRBV5-1	NA	TRBJ2-1	TGCGCCAGCAGCTTGGATGGGACAGGGGGCTACAATGAGCAGTTCTTC	CASSLDGTGGYNEQFF
TRBD1	TRBV19	NA	TRBJ1-1	TGTGCCAGTAGTATAGGGGACAGGAGCAACACTGAAGCTTTCTTT	CASSIGDRSNTEAFF
NA	TRBV19	once	TRBJ1-1	TGTGCCAGTAGTAGTCGGGAGGGTGGTGAAGCTTTCTTT	CASSSREGGEAFF
NA	TRBV25-1	NA	TRBJ1-1	TGTGCCAGCAGTGCCCGGACTGAAGCTTTCTTT	CASSARTEAFF
NA	TRBV27	once	TRBJ1-2	TGTGCCAGCAGAAAAGGGGTGGTGGGGAATGGCTATGGCTACACCTTC	CASRKGVVGNGYGYTF
NA	TRBV6-5	NA	TRBJ2-3	TGTGCCAGCAGTTATGCGAGAGCAACAGATACGCAGTATTTT	CASSYARATDTQYF
NA	TRBV6-5	NA	TRBJ2-7	TGTGCCAGCAGTTCCGGCCTAGAGGAGTACTTC	CASSSGLEEYF
TRBD1	TRBV27	NA	TRBJ2-1	TGTGCCAGCAGTCGGACAGGGTCCACCTACAATGAGCAGTTCTTC	CASSRTGSTYNEQFF
NA	TRBV6-5	NA	TRBJ1-6	TGTGCCAGCAGTTACGCGAGGGAATTACCCCTCCACTTT	CASSYARELPLHF
NA	TRBV4-1	NA	TRBJ1-3	TGCGCCAGCAGCCAAGATGGAGCCTTGGTCTCTGGAAACACCATATATTTT	CASSQDGALVSGNTIYF
TRBD1	TRBV5-1	NA	TRBJ2-4	TGCGCCAGCAGCTTGGACAGGGGCACCGCCAAAAACATTCAGTACTTC	CASSLDRGTAKNIQYF
NA	TRBV7-2	NA	TRBJ1-4	TGTGCCAGCAGCTTAGAGAGTTCCACGAAACTGTTTTTT	CASSLESSTKLFF
TRBD2	TRBV7-2	few	TRBJ2-5	TGTGCCAGCAGCCGTAGCGGGGGGGCCGAGGGGGAGACCCAGTACTTC	CASSRSGGAEGETQYF
TRBD1	TRBV11-3	NA	TRBJ1-1	TGTGCCAGCAGCCCAGGGGGCACTGAAGCTTTCTTT	CASSPGGTEAFF
NA	TRBV28	NA	TRBJ2-7	TGTGCCAGCAGCATCAGAGCGTACGAGCAGTACTTC	CASSIRAYEQYF
NA	TRBV7-2	NA	TRBJ2-3	TGTGCCAGCTCCGCCACAGGGTTGACAGATACGCAGTATTTT	CASSATGLTDTQYF
TRBD1	TRBV28	NA	TRBJ1-6	TGTGCCAGCAGTCTTTCCACAGGGGATTCACCCCTCCACTTT	CASSLSTGDSPLHF
NA	TRBV7-2	NA	TRBJ1-3	TGTGCCAGCAGCCACGGTCCTGCGGCATGGCCTGGAAACACCATATATTTT	CASSHGPAAWPGNTIYF
TRBD1	TRBV5-1	NA	TRBJ1-1	TGCGCCAGCAGCGAACAGGGGGTTCTGACTGAAGCTTTCTTT	CASSEQGVLTEAFF
TRBD2	TRBV4-3	NA	TRBJ2-3	TGCGCCAGCAGCCCTAGCGGGGGGTTGGGAGATACGCAGTATTTT	CASSPSGGLGDTQYF
TRBD2	TRBV6-6	NA	TRBJ2-1	TGTGCCAGCAGCGCTAGCGGGAACAATGAGCAGTTCTTC	CASSASGNNEQFF
TRBD1	TRBV5-1	few	TRBJ2-7	TGCGCCAGCAGCCTTCGACAGGGATCAGGGGAGCAGTACTTC	CASSLRQGSGEQYF
NA	TRBV7-6	few	TRBJ2-1	TGTGCCAGCACCACGTGGGGGCTCGATGAGCAGTTCTTC	CASTTWGLDEQFF
NA	TRBV7-3	NA	TRBJ1-2	TGTGCCAGCAGCTCGAGGGCCAACTATGGCTACACCTTC	CASSSRANYGYTF
NA	TRBV6-5	NA	TRBJ1-1	TGTGCCAGCAAGCAGGGAATGAACACTGAAGCTTTCTTT	CASKQGMNTEAFF
NA	TRBV6-1	NA	TRBJ1-1	TGTGCCAGCAGTGGCGGGACCTCTTTGAACACTGAAGCTTTCTTT	CASSGGTSLNTEAFF
TRBD1	TRBV4-1	NA	TRBJ1-2	TGCGCCAGCTCGGACAGGGGTGATGGCTACACCTTC	CASSDRGDGYTF
TRBD1	TRBV5-4	NA	TRBJ1-2	TGTGCCAGCAGCCTACAGGGGGCAGGGTATGGCTACACCTTC	CASSLQGAGYGYTF
TRBD1	TRBV6-5	few	TRBJ1-5	TGTGCCAGCAGTCCACAGGGGCCAAATCAGCCCCAGCATTTT	CASSPQGPNQPQHF
NA	TRBV7-2	NA	TRBJ1-2	TGTGCCAGCAGCTTAGACAATTCTTGGAGGTATGGCTACACCTTC	CASSLDNSWRYGYTF
NA	TRBV6-1	once	TRBJ1-5	TGTGCCAGCAGTGCCACAACGGGGGGATATCAGCCCCAGCATTTT	CASSATTGGYQPQHF
TRBD1	TRBV15	NA	TRBJ2-7	TGTGCCACCAGCTTTATACAGGGGGCTGGGGAGCAGTACTTC	CATSFIQGAGEQYF
NA	TRBV6-5	NA	TRBJ2-7	TGTGCCAGCAGTTTGGGAGTGCCCTACGAGCAGTACTTC	CASSLGVPYEQYF
NA	TRBV4-2	once	TRBJ2-1	TGTGCCAGCAGCCAGGGACATTCCTACTCCAATGAGCAGTTCTTC	CASSQGHSYSNEQFF
TRBD1	TRBV7-9	few	TRBJ2-3	TGTGCCAGCAGCCCTTACGGGACAGGGAGCACAGATACGCAGTATTTT	CASSPYGTGSTDTQYF
TRBD1	TRBV5-1	NA	TRBJ1-4	TGCGCCAGCAGCGTTGACAGGGGAAATGAAAAACTGTTTTTT	CASSVDRGNEKLFF
NA	TRBV4-2	NA	TRBJ1-2	TGTGCCAGCAGCCAAGATCCACAGGCCTTCTATGGCTACACCTTC	CASSQDPQAFYGYTF
TRBD2	TRBV5-1	NA	TRBJ2-1	TGCGCCAGCAGCCCCGCCGGGGGGGGCTACAATGAGCAGTTCTTC	CASSPAGGGYNEQFF
TRBD2	TRBV5-6	NA	TRBJ2-1	TGTGCCAGCAGCTTGGCCGGGCGGGGGGGAGACAATGAGCAGTTCTTC	CASSLAGRGGDNEQFF
NA	TRBV2	NA	TRBJ1-1	TGTGCCACCCCCTTACACCAGGACACTGAAGCTTTCTTT	CATPLHQDTEAFF
TRBD1	TRBV2	NA	TRBJ2-7	TGTGCCAGCAGAGGGGACAGGGTCTCCTACGAGCAGTACTTC	CASRGDRVSYEQYF
NA	TRBV7-9	NA	TRBJ1-2	TGTGCCAGCAGAAGGACGGGGGGGGGAAATGGCTACACCTTC	CASRRTGGGNGYTF
NA	TRBV5-1	NA	TRBJ2-1	TGCGCCAGCAGCCCAGACGGAGGCACCTACAATGAGCAGTTCTTC	CASSPDGGTYNEQFF
NA	TRBV2	NA	TRBJ2-5	TGTGCCAGCAGTACAAAGGAGACCCAGTACTTC	CASSTKETQYF
TRBD1	TRBV28	NA	TRBJ1-6	TGTGCCAGCAGTATATGGACAGGGAATAATTCACCCCTCCACTTT	CASSIWTGNNSPLHF